A single TCR beta chain is shown here with its context. CDR1 is SGHVS, CDR2 FQNEAQ, per germline. V was clipped by 6 bases and J by 9 bases, with 15 bases between them. CDR3 length: 13 residues. The data were obtained in a study of T cells in Graves' hyperthyroidism and ophthalmopathy. Template material for amplifying TCR beta CDR3 regions consisted of RNA transcripts. Using the HTBI primer set, a first-round RT-PCR was run on the TCR CDR3. Via MiXCR, TCRdb re-called the multiplex PCR reads, giving one row per CDR3 protein. The table records roughly 500,000 distinct CDR3 sequences, under 60% of them present only once.

The sample was peripheral blood or thyroid tissue (not recorded which). This TCR was recovered from an adult woman with Graves' disease, either hyperthyroidism or ophthalmopathy (not recorded which). The rearrangement uses TRBV7-8 and TRBJ1-5; D call uncertain. The CDR3 DNA is TGTGCCAGCAGACTCCGGGAACAAGGGCCCCAGCATTTT. Translation: CASRLREQGPQHF.